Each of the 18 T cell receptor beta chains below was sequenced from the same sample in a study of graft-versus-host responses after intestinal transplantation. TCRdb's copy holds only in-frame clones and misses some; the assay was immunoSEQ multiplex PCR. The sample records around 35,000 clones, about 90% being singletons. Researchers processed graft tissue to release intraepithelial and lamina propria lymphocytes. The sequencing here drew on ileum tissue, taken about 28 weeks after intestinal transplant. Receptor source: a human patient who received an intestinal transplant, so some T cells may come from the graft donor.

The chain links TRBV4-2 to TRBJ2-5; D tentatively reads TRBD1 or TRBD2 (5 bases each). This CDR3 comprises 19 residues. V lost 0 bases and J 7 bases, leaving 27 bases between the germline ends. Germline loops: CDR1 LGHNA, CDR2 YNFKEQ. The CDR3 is CASSQDRPAAGADWGTQYF. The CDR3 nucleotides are TGTGCCAGCAGCCAAGATCGTCCCGCTGCCGGGGCAGACTGGGGGACCCAGTACTTC.

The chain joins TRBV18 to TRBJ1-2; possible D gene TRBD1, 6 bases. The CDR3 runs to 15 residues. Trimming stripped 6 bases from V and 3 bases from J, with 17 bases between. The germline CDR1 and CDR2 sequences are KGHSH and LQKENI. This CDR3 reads CASSPTPQGYYGYTF. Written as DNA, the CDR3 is TGTGCCAGCTCGCCCACCCCACAGGGTTACTATGGCTACACCTTC.

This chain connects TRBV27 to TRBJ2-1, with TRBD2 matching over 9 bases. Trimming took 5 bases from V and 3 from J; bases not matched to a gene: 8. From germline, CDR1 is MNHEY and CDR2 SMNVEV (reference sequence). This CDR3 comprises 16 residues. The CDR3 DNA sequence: TGTGCCAGCAGTGGAACCGGGACTAGCCACTACAATGAGCAGTTCTTC. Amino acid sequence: CASSGTGTSHYNEQFF.

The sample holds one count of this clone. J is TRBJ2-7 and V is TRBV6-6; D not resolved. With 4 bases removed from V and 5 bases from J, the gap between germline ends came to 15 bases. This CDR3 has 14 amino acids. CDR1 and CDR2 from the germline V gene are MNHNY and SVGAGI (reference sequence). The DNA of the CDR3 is TGTGCCAGCAGTTTTTACGGTCCGTCTAACGAGCAGTACTTC. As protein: CASSFYGPSNEQYF.

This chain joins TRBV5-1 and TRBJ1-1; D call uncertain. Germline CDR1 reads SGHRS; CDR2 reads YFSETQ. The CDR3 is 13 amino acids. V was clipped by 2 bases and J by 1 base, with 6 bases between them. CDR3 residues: CASSLIANTEAFF. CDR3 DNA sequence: TGCGCCAGCAGCTTAATCGCGAACACTGAAGCTTTCTTT.

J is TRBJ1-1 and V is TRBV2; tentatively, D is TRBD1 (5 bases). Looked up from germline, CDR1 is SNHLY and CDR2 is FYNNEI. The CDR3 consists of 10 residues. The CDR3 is CGGGDTEAFF. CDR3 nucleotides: TGTGGTGGAGGGGACACTGAAGCTTTCTTT.

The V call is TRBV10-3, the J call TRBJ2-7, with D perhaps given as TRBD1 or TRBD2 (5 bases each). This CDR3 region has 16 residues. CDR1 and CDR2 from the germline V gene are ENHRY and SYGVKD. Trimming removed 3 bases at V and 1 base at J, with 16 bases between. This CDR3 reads CAISDSGTRASYEQYF. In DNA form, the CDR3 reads TGTGCCATCAGTGATTCCGGGACGCGAGCTTCCTACGAGCAGTACTTC.

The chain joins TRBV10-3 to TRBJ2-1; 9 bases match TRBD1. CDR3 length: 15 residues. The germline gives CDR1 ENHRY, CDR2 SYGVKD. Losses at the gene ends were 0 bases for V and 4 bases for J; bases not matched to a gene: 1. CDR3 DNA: TGTGCCATCAGTGAGTCCGGGACAGGGTACAATGAGCAGTTCTTC. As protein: CAISESGTGYNEQFF.

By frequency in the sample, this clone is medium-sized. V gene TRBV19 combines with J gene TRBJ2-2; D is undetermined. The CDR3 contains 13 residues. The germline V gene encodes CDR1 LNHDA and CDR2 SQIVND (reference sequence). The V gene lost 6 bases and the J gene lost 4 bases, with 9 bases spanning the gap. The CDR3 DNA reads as TGTGCCAGTAGCTGGCAGCCCACCGGGGAGCTGTTTTTT. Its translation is CASSWQPTGELFF.

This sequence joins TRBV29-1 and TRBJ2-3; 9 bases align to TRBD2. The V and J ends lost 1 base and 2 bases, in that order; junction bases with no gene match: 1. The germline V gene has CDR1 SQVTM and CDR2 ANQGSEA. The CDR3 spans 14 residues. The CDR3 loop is CSVEGLAVTDTQYF. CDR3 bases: TGCAGCGTTGAAGGACTAGCGGTCACAGATACGCAGTATTTT.

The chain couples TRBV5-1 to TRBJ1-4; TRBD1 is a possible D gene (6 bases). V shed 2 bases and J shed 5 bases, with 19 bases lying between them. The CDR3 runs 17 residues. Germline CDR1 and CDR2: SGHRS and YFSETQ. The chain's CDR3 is CASSFTGTWGPNEKLFF. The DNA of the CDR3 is TGCGCCAGCAGCTTCACCGGAACGTGGGGGCCAAATGAAAAACTGTTTTTT.

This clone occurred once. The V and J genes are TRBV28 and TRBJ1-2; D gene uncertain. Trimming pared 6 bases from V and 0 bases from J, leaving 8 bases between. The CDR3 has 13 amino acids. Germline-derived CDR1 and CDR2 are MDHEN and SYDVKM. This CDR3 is CASSKRSNYGYTF. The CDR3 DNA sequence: TGTGCCAGCAGCAAGCGTTCTAACTATGGCTACACCTTC.

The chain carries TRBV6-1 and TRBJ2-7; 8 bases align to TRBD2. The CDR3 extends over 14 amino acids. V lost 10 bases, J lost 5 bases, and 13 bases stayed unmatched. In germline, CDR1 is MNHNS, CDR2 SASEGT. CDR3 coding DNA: TGTGCCACCAATCTAGCGGGCTACAGCAACGAGCAGTACTTC. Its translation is CATNLAGYSNEQYF.

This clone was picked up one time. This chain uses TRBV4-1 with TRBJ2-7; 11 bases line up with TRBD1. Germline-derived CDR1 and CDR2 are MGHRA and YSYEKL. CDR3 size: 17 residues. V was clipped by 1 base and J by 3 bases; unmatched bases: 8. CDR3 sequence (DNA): TGCGCCAGCAGCCAAGTTCCACTAGGGACAGGGGGCTACGAGCAGTACTTC. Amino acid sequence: CASSQVPLGTGGYEQYF.

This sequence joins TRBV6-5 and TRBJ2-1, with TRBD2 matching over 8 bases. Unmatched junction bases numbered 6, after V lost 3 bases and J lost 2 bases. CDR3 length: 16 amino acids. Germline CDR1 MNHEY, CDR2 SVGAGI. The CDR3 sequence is CASSYGGGRPYNEQFF. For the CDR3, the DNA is TGTGCCAGCAGTTATGGGGGCGGGAGGCCCTACAATGAGCAGTTCTTC.

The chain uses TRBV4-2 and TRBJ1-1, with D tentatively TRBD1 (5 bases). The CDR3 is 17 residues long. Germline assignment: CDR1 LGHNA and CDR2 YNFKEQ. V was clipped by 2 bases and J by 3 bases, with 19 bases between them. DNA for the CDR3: TGTGCCAGCAGCCAACTTCGGACAACGGGTGGCGACACTGAAGCTTTCTTT. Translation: CASSQLRTTGGDTEAFF.

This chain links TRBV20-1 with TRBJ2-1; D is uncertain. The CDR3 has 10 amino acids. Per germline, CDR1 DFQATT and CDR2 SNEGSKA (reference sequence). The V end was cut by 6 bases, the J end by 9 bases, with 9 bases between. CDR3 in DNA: TGCAGTGCCTATGGCGGTGAGCAGTTCTTC. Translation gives CSAYGGEQFF.

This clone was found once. The CDR3 spells CASSGGAPLTGELFF. As DNA, the CDR3 is TGTGCCAGCAGTGGCGGGGCCCCTCTTACCGGGGAGCTGTTTTTT. The J gene is TRBJ2-2, the V gene TRBV2; D possibly corresponds to TRBD2 (6 bases). The V gene's germline CDR1 is SNHLY and CDR2 FYNNEI. The germline V and J ends were trimmed by 4 bases and 5 bases, with 14 bases remaining between them. The CDR3 is 15 amino acids.